This TCR beta chain appears in the sequencing data of a study of PD-L1 blockade in urothelial cancer. A few counts support this clone. The time point was: pretreatment peripheral blood. Libraries were prepared by immunoSEQ multiplex PCR; TCRdb keeps only in-frame clonotypes and omits some of them. Among 35,000 to 40,000 clones, 85% were seen once, and the ten largest hold about 15%. The V end was cut by 0 bases, the J end by 3 bases, with 12 bases between. Germline CDR1 LGHNA, CDR2 YSLEER. The CDR3 contains 17 residues. The sequences come from PBMCs, collected around atezolizumab (anti-PD-L1) treatment. The chain is built from TRBV4-3 and TRBJ2-6, with a possible D match to TRBD1 (5 bases). This TCR derives from a man older than 75 with urothelial cancer. Here the CDR3 reads CASSQEGAGNGANVLTF. CDR3 in DNA: TGCGCCAGCAGCCAAGAAGGGGCAGGGAATGGGGCCAACGTCCTGACTTTC.